This entry is about one T cell receptor (beta chain). CDR1 is GTSNPN, CDR2 SVGIG, per germline (reference sequence). This CDR3 has 12 amino acids. Trimming pared 3 bases from V and 6 bases from J, leaving 9 bases between. Some clones are missing from TCRdb's copy, which holds only in-frame ones; the method was immunoSEQ multiplex PCR. In the table there are 20,000 to 30,000 clones, approximately 90% of which are singletons. Time point noted: around eleven months of natalizumab therapy. The data were obtained in a study of multiple sclerosis patients with progressive multifocal leukoencephalopathy. This sequence joins TRBV30 and TRBJ2-4, with a possible D match to TRBD2 (5 bases). This sample comprised PBMCs, obtained from a patient treated with natalizumab. The sequence was collected from a man aged 30-40 years with multiple sclerosis. CDR3 sequence (DNA): TGTGCCTGGAGCCGGCTAGCAAACATTCAGTACTTC. Its protein is CAWSRLANIQYF.